The table lists the clone carrying this T cell receptor beta chain with many counts. What it binds is unknown. These data originate in a study of CD8 T cells in ankylosing spondylitis. MiXCR was run by TCRdb on the 5' RACE reads, yielding one entry per CDR3 protein. The sample carries around 220,000 distinct CDR3 sequences, about 10% recorded once. The CDR3 runs to 13 residues. CDR1 and CDR2 (germline): ENHRY, SYGVKD. Trimming stripped 8 bases from V and 2 bases from J, with 11 bases between. Whole-study findings and limits: Some motif variants were previously reported in reactive arthritis synovial fluid and blood.

V usage is TRBV10-3 and J usage is TRBJ2-3, with D unclear. The clonotype was recovered from a male donor with ankylosing spondylitis or in good health (not recorded which). Material for sequencing was blood, either unsorted or a sorted T cell fraction (not recorded which). CDR3 sequence: CAIRTELTDTQYF. The CDR3 nucleotides read TGTGCCATCCGGACGGAACTCACAGATACGCAGTATTTT.